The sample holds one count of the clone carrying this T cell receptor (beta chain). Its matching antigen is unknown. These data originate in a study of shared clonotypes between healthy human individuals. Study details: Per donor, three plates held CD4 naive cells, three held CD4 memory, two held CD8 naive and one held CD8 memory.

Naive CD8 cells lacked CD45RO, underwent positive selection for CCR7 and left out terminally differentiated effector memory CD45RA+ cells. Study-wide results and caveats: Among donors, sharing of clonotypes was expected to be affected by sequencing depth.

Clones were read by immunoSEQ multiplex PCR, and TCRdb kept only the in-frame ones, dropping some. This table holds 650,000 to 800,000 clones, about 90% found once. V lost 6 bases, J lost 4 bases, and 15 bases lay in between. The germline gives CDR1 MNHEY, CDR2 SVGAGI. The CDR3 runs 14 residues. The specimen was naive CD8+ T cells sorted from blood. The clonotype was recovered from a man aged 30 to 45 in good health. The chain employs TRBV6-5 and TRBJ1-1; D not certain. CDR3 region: CASSGANGLTEAFF. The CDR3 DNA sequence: TGTGCCAGCAGCGGCGCCAACGGCCTCACTGAAGCTTTCTTT.